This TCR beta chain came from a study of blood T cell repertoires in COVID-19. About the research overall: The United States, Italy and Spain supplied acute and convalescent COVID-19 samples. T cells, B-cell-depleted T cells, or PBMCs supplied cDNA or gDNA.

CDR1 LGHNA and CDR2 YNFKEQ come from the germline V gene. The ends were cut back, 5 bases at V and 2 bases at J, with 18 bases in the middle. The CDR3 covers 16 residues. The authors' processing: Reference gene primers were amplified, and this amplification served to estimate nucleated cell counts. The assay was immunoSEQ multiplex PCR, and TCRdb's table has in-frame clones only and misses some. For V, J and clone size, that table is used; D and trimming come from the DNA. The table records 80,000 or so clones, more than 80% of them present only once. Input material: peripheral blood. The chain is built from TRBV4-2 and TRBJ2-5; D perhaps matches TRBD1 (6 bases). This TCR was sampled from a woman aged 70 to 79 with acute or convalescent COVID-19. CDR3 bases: TGTGCCAGCAGCGGGAGCCCCCGGGACATACAAGAGACCCAGTACTTC. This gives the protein CASSGSPRDIQETQYF.